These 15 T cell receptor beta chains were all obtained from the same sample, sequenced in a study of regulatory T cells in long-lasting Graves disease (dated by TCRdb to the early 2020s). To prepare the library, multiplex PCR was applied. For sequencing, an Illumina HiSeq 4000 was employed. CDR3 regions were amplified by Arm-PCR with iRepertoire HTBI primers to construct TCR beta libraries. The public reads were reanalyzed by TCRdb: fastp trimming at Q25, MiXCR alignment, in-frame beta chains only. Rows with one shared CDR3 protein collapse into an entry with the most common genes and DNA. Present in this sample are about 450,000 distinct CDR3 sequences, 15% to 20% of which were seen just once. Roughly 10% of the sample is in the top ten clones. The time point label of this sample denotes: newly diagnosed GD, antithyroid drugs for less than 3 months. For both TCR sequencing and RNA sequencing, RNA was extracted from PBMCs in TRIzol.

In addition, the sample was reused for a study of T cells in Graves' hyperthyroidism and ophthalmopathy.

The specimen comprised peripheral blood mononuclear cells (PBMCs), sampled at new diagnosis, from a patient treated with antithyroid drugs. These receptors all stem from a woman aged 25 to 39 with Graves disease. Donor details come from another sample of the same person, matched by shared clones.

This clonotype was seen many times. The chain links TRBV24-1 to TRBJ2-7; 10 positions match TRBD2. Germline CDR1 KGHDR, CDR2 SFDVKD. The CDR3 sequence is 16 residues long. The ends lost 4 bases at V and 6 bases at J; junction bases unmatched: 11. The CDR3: CATSDNSGRRVGEQYF. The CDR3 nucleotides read TGTGCCACCAGTGACAATAGCGGGAGGAGGGTCGGCGAGCAGTACTTC.

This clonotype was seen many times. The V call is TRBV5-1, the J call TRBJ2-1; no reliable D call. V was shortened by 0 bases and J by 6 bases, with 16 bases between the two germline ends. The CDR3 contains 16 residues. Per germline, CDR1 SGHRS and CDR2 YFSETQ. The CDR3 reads CASSLDVPASRNEQFF. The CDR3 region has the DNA TGCGCCAGCAGCTTGGATGTGCCCGCTTCCCGCAATGAGCAGTTCTTC.

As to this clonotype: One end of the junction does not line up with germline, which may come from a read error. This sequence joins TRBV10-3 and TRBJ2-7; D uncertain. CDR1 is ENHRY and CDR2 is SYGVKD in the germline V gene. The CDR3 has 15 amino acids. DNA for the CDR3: TGTGCCATCAGCGAGTTCGGCGCCTCCTATGGCGAGCAGTACTTC. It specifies CAISEFGASYGEQYF.

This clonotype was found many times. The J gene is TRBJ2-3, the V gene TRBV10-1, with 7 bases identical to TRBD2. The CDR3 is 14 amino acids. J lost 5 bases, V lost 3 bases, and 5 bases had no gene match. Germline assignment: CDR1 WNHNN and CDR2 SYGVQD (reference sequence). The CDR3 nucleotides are TGCGCCAGCAGTGATCGGACTAGGGGAGATACGCAGTATTTT. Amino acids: CASSDRTRGDTQYF.

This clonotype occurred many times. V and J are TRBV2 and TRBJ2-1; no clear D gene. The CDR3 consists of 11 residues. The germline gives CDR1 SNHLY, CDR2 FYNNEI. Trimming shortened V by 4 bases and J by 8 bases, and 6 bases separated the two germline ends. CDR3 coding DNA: TGTGCCAGCAGTGTTGACCATGAGCAGTTCTTC. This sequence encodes CASSVDHEQFF. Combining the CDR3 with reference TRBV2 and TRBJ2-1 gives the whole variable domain EPEVTQTPSHQVTQMGQEVILRCVPISNHLYFYWYRQILGQKVEFLVSFYNNEISEKSEIFDDQFSVERPDGSNFTLKIRSTKLEDSAMYFCASSVDHEQFFGPGTRLTVL.

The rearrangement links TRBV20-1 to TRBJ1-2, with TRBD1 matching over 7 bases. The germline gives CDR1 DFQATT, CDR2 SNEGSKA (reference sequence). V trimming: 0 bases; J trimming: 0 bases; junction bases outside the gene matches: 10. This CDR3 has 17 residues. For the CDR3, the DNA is TGCAGTGCTAGAGATCTCGTAGGGGGCGAAGCTAACTATGGCTACACCTTC. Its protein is CSARDLVGGEANYGYTF.

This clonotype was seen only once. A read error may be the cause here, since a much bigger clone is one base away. For the CDR3, the DNA is TGTGCCAGCAGCCCGCTCGCGGGGAGAGATGAGCAGTACTTC. Protein sequence: CASSPLAGRDEQYF. The chain joins TRBV4-2 to TRBJ2-5; D perhaps matches TRBD2 (6 bases). This CDR3 is 14 amino acids long. Germline-derived CDR1 and CDR2 are LGHNA and YNFKEQ. With 4 bases removed from V and 11 bases from J, the gap between germline ends came to 20 bases.

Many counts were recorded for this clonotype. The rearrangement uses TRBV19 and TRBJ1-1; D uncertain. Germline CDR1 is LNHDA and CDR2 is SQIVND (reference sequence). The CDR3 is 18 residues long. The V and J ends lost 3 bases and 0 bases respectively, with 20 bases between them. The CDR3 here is CASSIRGPKSPMNTEAFF. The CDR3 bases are TGTGCCAGTAGTATTAGAGGACCCAAATCCCCAATGAACACTGAAGCTTTCTTT.

The CDR3 DNA is TGCGCCAGCAGCCCCCAAAGAAGCCCCCGGGGGCCTGGAAACACCATATATTTT. Its translation is CASSPQRSPRGPGNTIYF. The chain carries TRBV4-1 and TRBJ1-3; tentative D call: TRBD1 (6 bases). Germline-derived CDR1 and CDR2 are MGHRA and YSYEKL. Trimming took off 4 bases at V and 2 bases at J, with 21 bases between the two ends. The CDR3 runs to 18 residues.

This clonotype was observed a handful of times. The chain's CDR3 is CASSQKDRGNTEAFF. CDR3 coding DNA: TGTGCCAGCAGCCAGAAGGACAGGGGTAACACTGAAGCTTTCTTT. This chain links TRBV4-2 with TRBJ1-1, with 9 bases that match TRBD1. The V gene's germline CDR1 is LGHNA and CDR2 YNFKEQ. The CDR3 totals 15 residues. Trimming cost V 3 bases and J 2 bases; bases outside gene matches: 4.

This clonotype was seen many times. CDR3 region: CASTPRETQYF. The CDR3 region has the DNA TGTGCCAGCACCCCGCGGGAGACCCAGTACTTC. The gene calls are TRBV7-9 and TRBJ2-5; no clear D. V shed 7 bases and J shed 5 bases, with 8 bases lying between them. The CDR3 spans 11 residues. Germline CDR1 reads SEHNR; CDR2 reads FQNEAQ (reference sequence).

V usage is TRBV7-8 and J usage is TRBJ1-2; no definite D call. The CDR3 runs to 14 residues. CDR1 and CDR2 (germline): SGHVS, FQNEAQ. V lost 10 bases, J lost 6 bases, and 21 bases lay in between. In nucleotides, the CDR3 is TGTGCCATCAAAGTAGCGGGCGGAGTCAATGGCTACACCTTC. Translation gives CAIKVAGGVNGYTF.

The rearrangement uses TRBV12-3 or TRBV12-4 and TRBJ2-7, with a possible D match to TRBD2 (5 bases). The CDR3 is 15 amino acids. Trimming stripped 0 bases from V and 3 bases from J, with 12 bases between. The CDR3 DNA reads TGTGCCAGCAGTTTAGCTAGCGATAGGGACTACGAGCAGTACTTC. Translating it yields CASSLASDRDYEQYF.

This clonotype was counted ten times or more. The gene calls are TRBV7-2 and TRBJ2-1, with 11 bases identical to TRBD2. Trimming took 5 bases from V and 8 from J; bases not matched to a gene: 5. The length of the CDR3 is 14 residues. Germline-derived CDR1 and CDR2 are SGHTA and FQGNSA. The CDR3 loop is CASSRSGRAHEQFF. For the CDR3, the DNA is TGTGCCAGCAGCCGTAGCGGGAGGGCCCATGAGCAGTTCTTC. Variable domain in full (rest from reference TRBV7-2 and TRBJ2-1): GAGVSQSPSNKVTEKGKDVELRCDPISGHTALYWYRQSLGQGLEFLIYFQGNSAPDKSGLPSDRFSAERTGGSVSTLTIQRTQQEDSAVYLCASSRSGRAHEQFFGPGTRLTVL.

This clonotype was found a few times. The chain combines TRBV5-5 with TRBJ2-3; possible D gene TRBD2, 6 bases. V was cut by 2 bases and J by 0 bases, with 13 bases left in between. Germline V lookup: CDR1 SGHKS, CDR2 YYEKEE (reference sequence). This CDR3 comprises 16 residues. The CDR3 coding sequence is TGTGCCAGCAGCTTAATACTAGCCACTAGCACAGATACGCAGTATTTT. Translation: CASSLILATSTDTQYF.